These 2 T cell receptor beta chains share one sample of origin, sequenced in a study of T cells in narcolepsy. The protocol was immunoSEQ multiplex PCR, while the TCRdb copy is restricted to in-frame clones and leaves out a portion. Of tens of thousands of clones in the sample, about 80% were seen once. Sequenced input: memory (CD45RA-) CD4+ T cells from blood. These receptors all stem from a human donor in good health.

The chain employs TRBV13 and TRBJ1-5; maybe TRBD1 (5 bases). The germline V and J ends were trimmed by 5 bases and 1 base, with 12 bases remaining between them. The CDR3 is 15 amino acids. Germline V gives CDR1 PRHDT, CDR2 FYEKMQ (reference sequence). The CDR3 loop is CASSIRRGSNQPQHF. CDR3 DNA: TGTGCCAGCAGCATACGCCGGGGCAGCAATCAGCCCCAGCATTTT.

The DNA of the CDR3 is TGTGCCTGGAGTTCAGGCAGGGCTAGGACAAATCAGCCCCAGCATTTT. This gives the protein CAWSSGRARTNQPQHF. V and J are TRBV30 and TRBJ1-5, with D possibly being TRBD1 (5 bases). The V and J ends lost 2 bases and 4 bases respectively, with 18 bases between them. CDR1 and CDR2 (germline): GTSNPN, SVGIG (reference sequence). The CDR3 contains 16 residues. Variable domain in full (rest from reference TRBV30 and TRBJ1-5): SQTIHQWPATLVQPVGSPLSLECTVEGTSNPNLYWYRQAAGRGLQLLFYSVGIGQISSEVPQNLSASRPQDRQFILSSKKLLLSDSGFYLCAWSSGRARTNQPQHFGDGTRLSIL.